This is a list of T cell receptor beta chains from one sample in a study of response to subunit inactivated influenza vaccine. TCRdb reprocessed the RT-PCR reads via MiXCR and lists one record per CDR3 protein. The table records under 750,000 distinct CDR3 sequences, over 9.5% of them present only once. The input for sequencing was PBMCs from blood, taken on the day of vaccination. These receptor sequences come from a man aged 50 to 60 who received an inactivated influenza vaccine. CDR3s include the opening cysteine and the closing phenylalanine or tryptophan. The order of the fields is CDR3 length, J gene, clone size, V gene, D gene, CDR3 DNA, CDR3 protein. D genes are given only for firm matches. Clone size appears in some rows only: once, few, many, or a class for an expanded clone.

cdr3_length: 14; j_call: TRBJ2-7; clone_size: -; v_call: TRBV5-5; d_call: -; cdr3_nt: TGTGCCAGCAGCCAAGAGGGCCAGTCCGGCGAGCAGTACTTC; cdr3_aa: CASSQEGQSGEQYF
cdr3_length: 15; j_call: TRBJ2-1; clone_size: -; v_call: TRBV5-1; d_call: TRBD2; cdr3_nt: TGCGCCAGCAGCTGGGGGGGTAGCGGGAGCTATGAGCAGTTCTTC; cdr3_aa: CASSWGGSGSYEQFF
cdr3_length: 12; j_call: TRBJ1-2; clone_size: few; v_call: TRBV2; d_call: TRBD1; cdr3_nt: TGTGCCAGCAGTGAGGGTCAGGGGGTTTACTTCTTC; cdr3_aa: CASSEGQGVYFF
cdr3_length: 15; j_call: TRBJ2-7; clone_size: -; v_call: TRBV6-5; d_call: TRBD1; cdr3_nt: TGTGCCAGCAGTTCAAGGGACAGACTACCCTACGAGCAGTACTTC; cdr3_aa: CASSSRDRLPYEQYF
cdr3_length: 16; j_call: TRBJ2-7; clone_size: many; v_call: TRBV5-1; d_call: TRBD1; cdr3_nt: TGCGCCAGCAGCTATGAGGGGGCGTTGAGAGGCTACGAGCAGTACTTC; cdr3_aa: CASSYEGALRGYEQYF
cdr3_length: 15; j_call: TRBJ2-1; clone_size: -; v_call: TRBV4-2; d_call: TRBD2; cdr3_nt: TGTGCCAGCAGCCCGGGACTAGCGAGCGTGAATGAGCAGTTCTTC; cdr3_aa: CASSPGLASVNEQFF
cdr3_length: 14; j_call: TRBJ2-7; clone_size: -; v_call: TRBV30; d_call: TRBD1; cdr3_nt: TGTGCCTGGAGTGTTGACAGGGGAGGCTACGAGCAGTACTTC; cdr3_aa: CAWSVDRGGYEQYF
cdr3_length: 16; j_call: TRBJ2-3; clone_size: few; v_call: TRBV7-7; d_call: TRBD2; cdr3_nt: TGTGCCAGCAGCCCGGGACTAGCGATAAGCACAGATACGCAGTATTTT; cdr3_aa: CASSPGLAISTDTQYF
cdr3_length: 13; j_call: TRBJ2-2; clone_size: few; v_call: TRBV18; d_call: -; cdr3_nt: TGTGCCAGCTCACCATCGGGGCCCGGGGAGCTGTTTTTT; cdr3_aa: CASSPSGPGELFF
cdr3_length: 18; j_call: TRBJ2-6; clone_size: few; v_call: TRBV6-1; d_call: -; cdr3_nt: TGTGCCAGCATTCACGATGCATACAGGGACTCTGGGGCCAACGTCCTGACTTTC; cdr3_aa: CASIHDAYRDSGANVLTF
cdr3_length: 13; j_call: TRBJ1-1; clone_size: -; v_call: TRBV10-1; d_call: TRBD1; cdr3_nt: TGCGCCAGCAGTTTCTCCGGGACAGGAGAAGCTTTCTTT; cdr3_aa: CASSFSGTGEAFF
cdr3_length: 14; j_call: TRBJ2-1; clone_size: -; v_call: TRBV15; d_call: -; cdr3_nt: TGTGCCACCAGCAGAGATCTGGCATACAATGAGCAGTTCTTC; cdr3_aa: CATSRDLAYNEQFF
cdr3_length: 13; j_call: TRBJ1-2; clone_size: many; v_call: TRBV5-1; d_call: TRBD1; cdr3_nt: TGCGCCAGCAGCTTTGACAGGGCGGATGGCTACACCTTC; cdr3_aa: CASSFDRADGYTF
cdr3_length: 15; j_call: TRBJ2-7; clone_size: many; v_call: TRBV28; d_call: -; cdr3_nt: TGTGCCAGCAGTTCCAAATTCGGAGCCTCCTACGAGCAGTACTTC; cdr3_aa: CASSSKFGASYEQYF
cdr3_length: 15; j_call: TRBJ2-1; clone_size: -; v_call: TRBV11-3; d_call: TRBD1; cdr3_nt: TGTGCCAGCAGCCCAGGGACAGGGGGAGGTTATGAGCAGTTCTTC; cdr3_aa: CASSPGTGGGYEQFF
cdr3_length: 13; j_call: TRBJ2-6; clone_size: -; v_call: TRBV12-3/TRBV12-4; d_call: -; cdr3_nt: TGTGCCGCTCGTAGTTCTGGGGCCAACGTCCTGACTTTC; cdr3_aa: CAARSSGANVLTF
cdr3_length: 14; j_call: TRBJ2-7; clone_size: many; v_call: TRBV4-3; d_call: -; cdr3_nt: TGCGCCAGCAGCCAAGGAGACACCTCCTACGAGCAGTACTTC; cdr3_aa: CASSQGDTSYEQYF
cdr3_length: 18; j_call: TRBJ2-2; clone_size: -; v_call: TRBV12-3/TRBV12-4; d_call: -; cdr3_nt: TGTGCCAGCAGTCCATCGCGGTGGGGGCCGCAGCACACCGGGGAGCTGTTTTTT; cdr3_aa: CASSPSRWGPQHTGELFF
cdr3_length: 16; j_call: TRBJ2-4; clone_size: few; v_call: TRBV11-3; d_call: TRBD1; cdr3_nt: TGTGCCAGCAGCCTCGGGACAGGGTCATCAAAAAACATTCAGTACTTC; cdr3_aa: CASSLGTGSSKNIQYF
cdr3_length: 14; j_call: TRBJ2-7; clone_size: -; v_call: TRBV10-3; d_call: -; cdr3_nt: TGTGCCATCAGTGACGGTGGGTACTCCTACGAGCAGTACTTC; cdr3_aa: CAISDGGYSYEQYF
cdr3_length: 14; j_call: TRBJ1-1; clone_size: few; v_call: TRBV20-1; d_call: -; cdr3_nt: TGCAGTGCTAGAAGAGGGGCGGGGGACACTGAAGCTTTCTTT; cdr3_aa: CSARRGAGDTEAFF
cdr3_length: 16; j_call: TRBJ2-2; clone_size: few; v_call: TRBV11-2; d_call: TRBD2; cdr3_nt: TGTGCCAGCAGAATAGCGGGAGGTTTGAACACCGGGGAGCTGTTTTTT; cdr3_aa: CASRIAGGLNTGELFF
cdr3_length: 13; j_call: TRBJ2-3; clone_size: -; v_call: TRBV15; d_call: -; cdr3_nt: TGTGCCACCAGCAGAGCAAGCACAGATACGCAGTATTTT; cdr3_aa: CATSRASTDTQYF
cdr3_length: 15; j_call: TRBJ1-2; clone_size: -; v_call: TRBV12-3/TRBV12-4; d_call: TRBD1; cdr3_nt: TGTGCCAGCAGCCCGACAGGGTCCATCAACTATGGCTACACCTTC; cdr3_aa: CASSPTGSINYGYTF
cdr3_length: 10; j_call: TRBJ2-1; clone_size: -; v_call: TRBV29-1; d_call: -; cdr3_nt: TGCAGCGCCGAATTATTTCCCATGTTCTTC; cdr3_aa: CSAELFPMFF
cdr3_length: 13; j_call: TRBJ1-2; clone_size: few; v_call: TRBV28; d_call: -; cdr3_nt: TGTGCCAGCAGTCTGCGGCAGATCTATGGCTACACCTTC; cdr3_aa: CASSLRQIYGYTF
cdr3_length: 16; j_call: TRBJ2-1; clone_size: -; v_call: TRBV14; d_call: -; cdr3_nt: TGTGCCAGCAGCCAAGACCTCCTGAGCTCCTACAATGAGCAGTTCTTC; cdr3_aa: CASSQDLLSSYNEQFF